This record looks at one TCR beta chain sequence and its context. The clone's antigen remains unknown. The record has no base qualities; no much larger clone is one base away. CDR3 length: 17 amino acids, cysteine to phenylalanine. The CDR3 DNA has 51 bases and is translated from base 1. The germline V gene (reference sequence) specifies WNHNN as CDR1 and SYGVQD as CDR2. The CDR3 regions of human TCRbeta chains were subjected to immunosequencing. The paper's processing steps were these. Repertoire TCRs were checked for matches against a reference library of SARS-CoV-2-specific TCRs that had been generated using the MIRA antigen-specificity platform. Breadth meant the fraction of unique TCRs that were SARS-CoV-2-associated, whereas depth meant the fraction of total T cells that were SARS-CoV-2-associated. Using the MIRA data, every spike-specific TCR was mapped to the spike region that the TCR reacted to and assigned to either a CD4 or a CD8 class. Log10-transformed breadth and depth values were compared by one-way ANOVA with Sidak's multiple comparisons tests. TCRdb took this table from immuneACCESS and kept in-frame rearrangements with V and J called. Such tables lack part of the clones; where checked against another copy, unresolved V genes explain under half of the gap, and the rest is unexplained. V and J calls and clone size come straight from that table; D and trimming were deduced from the DNA. The sample table holds about 160,000 clones, of which approximately 89% were seen once. About 4.2% of the sample comes from the top ten.

This sample is drawn from a study of T cell responses to AZD1222 COVID-19 vaccine (dated by TCRdb to about 2021). Notes on the research overall: AZD1222 recipients with second doses at about 4 weeks or about 12 weeks were pooled, because spike-specific TCR depth and breadth did not differ between schedules. A total of around 240 trial participants underwent TCR sequencing, of whom some 210 received two doses of AZD1222 and approximately 25 received two doses of the MenACWY control vaccine. Trial participants were enrolled into age subgroups of 18-55, 56-69 and 70-plus years, which contained 148, 28 and 57 TCR-sequenced participants, respectively.

Results and caveats for the whole study, not just this receptor: Conclusions about previously exposed vaccinees are limited, since just 5 or 6 AZD1222 recipients were seropositive for SARS-CoV-2 at baseline. Most participants were white British and females outnumbered males, and the authors suggested that clonal diversity may have been underestimated. Epitopes outside the regions mutated in the B.1.351 and B.1.1.7 variants were reportedly recognized by nearly half of the unique spike-specific TCRs. The 56-69-year group was small, and its depth increase did not reach significance, likely because of low power. CD4 TCRs associated with the vaccine covered the entire spike protein, and the dominant responses were in regions 160-218 and 743-854. Because no day 14 peak-response samples were available, repertoires were characterized only after the peak T cell response. After two AZD1222 doses, spike-specific TCR breadth and depth were significantly higher than at day 0 and than in MenACWY recipients.

The sample's time point label, decoded: baseline before first vaccination. Vaccinee samples were obtained from the UK trials COV001 and COV002, which included a single-blind randomized controlled phase 2/3 trial of AZD1222 (ChAdOx1 nCoV-19) in healthy adults. For TCRbeta chain sequencing, PBMC samples were collected from trial participants at day 0 and at day 28 after the second dose. The sequence is built from TRBV10-1 and TRBJ2-7; a stretch of 12 junction bases matches TRBD2. The starting material was peripheral blood, obtained on day 0 of AZD1222 vaccination. This receptor was taken from an adult in good health. The encoded CDR3 is CSYLTSGRLGGLREQYF. The nucleotide sequence reads TGCTCGTACCTAACTAGCGGGAGGCTAGGGGGGCTGCGCGAGCAGTACTTC.